This T cell receptor beta chain was identified in a study of prognosis after radiotherapy for stage I lung cancer. At the level of the study: 10 to 15 men and a handful of women, aged roughly 53 to 85 and with a median age of roughly 74 years, made up the patients. Study-wide results and limits: In the expanded TCR clones, tumor specificity was not determined.

This CDR3 spans 18 amino acids. Germline-derived CDR1 and CDR2 are DFQATT and SNEGSKA (reference sequence). V was clipped by 0 bases and J by 2 bases; unmatched bases: 9. Genomic DNA yielded TCR beta CDR3, amplified by two-round multiplex PCR. Primers targeting each individual TRBV and TRBJ gene were applied in first-round PCR. In TCRdb, the multiplex PCR reads were re-called with MiXCR into one record per CDR3 protein. Among around 27,000 distinct CDR3 sequences, less than 35% were seen once, and the ten largest hold roughly an eighth. The sample holds many counts of this clonotype. The antigen remains unidentified.

J is TRBJ1-5 and V is TRBV20-1; 11 bases fit TRBD1. This TCR came from a donor aged 50 or older with non-small cell lung cancer. The sample was PBMCs, taken before or after stereotactic body radiation therapy (not recorded which). The CDR3 is CSARDMDRGRAGNQPQHF. The CDR3 bases are TGCAGTGCTAGAGATATGGACAGGGGGCGAGCTGGCAATCAGCCCCAGCATTTT.